A single sample is the source of the 25 T cell receptor beta chains below, sequenced in a study of blood T cell repertoires in COVID-19. This table comes from immunoSEQ multiplex PCR, and its TCRdb copy is limited to in-frame clones, with some not included. This table has some 120,000 clones, around three quarters appearing once. Sequences were obtained from peripheral blood. These receptors all stem from a man aged 35 to 55 with active or convalescent COVID-19.

The rearrangement joins TRBV24-1 to TRBJ1-5; D gene unclear. The germline V gene has CDR1 KGHDR and CDR2 SFDVKD. The CDR3 runs to 13 residues. Trimming removed 2 bases from V and 11 bases from J, with 12 bases in between. CDR3 in amino acids: CATSDSNTDTQHF. CDR3 DNA: TGTGCCACCAGTGATTCTAACACCGACACCCAGCATTTT.

The CDR3 reads CASSQKIRGTEAFF. CDR3 coding DNA: TGCGCCAGCAGCCAGAAGATTCGGGGCACTGAAGCTTTCTTT. The gene calls are TRBV4-3 and TRBJ1-1, with D unclear. The germline gives CDR1 LGHNA, CDR2 YSLEER. The CDR3 length is 14 residues. V was pared by 3 bases and J by 4 bases, with 12 bases between.

The chain employs TRBV3-1 (or the pseudogene TRBV3-2) and TRBJ2-5, with D perhaps TRBD2 (5 bases). Germline CDR1 is LGHDT and CDR2 is YNNKEL (reference sequence). The CDR3 length is 14 residues. Between the trimmed V and J ends, which lost 0 bases and 4 bases, there was a span of 9 bases. For the CDR3, the DNA is TGTGCCAGCAGCCAAGAGGGCCGGGGAGAGACCCAGTACTTC. Protein sequence: CASSQEGRGETQYF.

V and J are TRBV28 and TRBJ2-5, with D possibly being TRBD2 (5 bases). V was shortened by 3 bases and J by 7 bases, with 15 bases between the two germline ends. From germline, CDR1 is MDHEN and CDR2 SYDVKM. The CDR3 consists of 14 residues. CDR3 DNA sequence: TGTGCCAGCAGTTTTGGAGGCCCCAAGAGGACCCAGTACTTC. It yields the protein CASSFGGPKRTQYF.

The rearrangement uses TRBV30 and TRBJ2-1; no clear D gene. The CDR3 loop spans 12 amino acids. The germline V and J ends were trimmed by 0 bases and 8 bases, with 8 bases remaining between them. From germline, CDR1 is GTSNPN and CDR2 SVGIG (reference sequence). CDR3 sequence reads: CAWSVEVDEQFF. The DNA of the CDR3 is TGTGCCTGGAGTGTAGAAGTAGATGAGCAGTTCTTC.

The chain is built from TRBV11-3 and TRBJ1-1, with 8 bases fitting TRBD1. Germline CDR1 SGHNT, CDR2 YENEEA. This CDR3 has 15 residues. V was pared by 5 bases and J by 5 bases, with 10 bases of the junction left unmatched. CDR3 sequence (DNA): TGTGCCAGCAGCACTACCGACAGGGGAAGAACTGAAGCTTTCTTT. Translated, it gives CASSTTDRGRTEAFF.

The chain couples TRBV6-5 to TRBJ1-5; TRBD1 is a possible D gene (6 bases). This CDR3 has 14 amino acids. V dropped 7 bases and J dropped 7 bases, with 17 bases sitting between them. The germline V gene has CDR1 MNHEY and CDR2 SVGAGI. The CDR3 here is CASKGGGPRQPQHF. The CDR3 region has the DNA TGTGCCAGCAAGGGGGGGGGCCCTCGGCAGCCCCAGCATTTT.

This clone was counted between two and nine times. Other DNA sequences within the sample encode an identical CDR3. This chain joins TRBV4-2 and TRBJ2-1; 9 bases agree with TRBD1. The junction had 2 bases not matched to a gene; V was cut back by 1 base and J by 4 bases. Germline values: CDR1 LGHNA, CDR2 YNFKEQ. CDR3 length: 15 residues. For the CDR3, the DNA is TGTGCCAGCAGCCAAGGACAGGGGGGTTACAATGAGCAGTTCTTC. This encodes CASSQGQGGYNEQFF.

V is TRBV21-1 and J is TRBJ1-1. TRBV21-1 is deemed a pseudogene. This CDR3 has 12 amino acids. CDR3 protein: CASSPPPRRAFF. The CDR3 nucleotides read TGTGCCAGCAGCCCCCCTCCCCGCCGGGCTTTCTTT.

This clone was picked up a small number of times. The rearrangement links TRBV28 to TRBJ1-2; no definite D call. This CDR3 is 17 amino acids long. V was pared by 7 bases and J by 8 bases, with 29 bases between. Germline loops: CDR1 MDHEN, CDR2 SYDVKM. CDR3 DNA sequence: TGTGCCAGCACCTCCCCCTCGGCACTCGAGGGCTCTGGGGGCTACACCTTC. As protein: CASTSPSALEGSGGYTF.

This chain connects TRBV19 to TRBJ1-4; TRBD1 is a possible D gene (5 bases). V gave up 5 bases and J gave up 8 bases, with 12 bases separating them. The germline CDR1 and CDR2 sequences are LNHDA and SQIVND (reference sequence). The CDR3 length is 13 residues. As DNA, the CDR3 is TGTGCCAGTAGTGCGCAGGGCCGGGAAAAACTGTTTTTT. This translates into CASSAQGREKLFF.

This chain connects TRBV25-1 to TRBJ1-1; D may be TRBD1 (6 bases). Trimming took off 4 bases at V and 3 bases at J, with 15 bases between the two ends. The CDR3 consists of 15 residues. Germline assignment: CDR1 MGHDK and CDR2 SYGVNS. The chain's CDR3 is CASSGGGGSYTEAFF. CDR3 bases: TGTGCCAGCAGTGGGGGAGGGGGGTCGTACACTGAAGCTTTCTTT.

CDR3 sequence (DNA): TGTGCCAGCAGTGAAAATCCGGATGGCTACACCTTC. This encodes CASSENPDGYTF. This chain uses TRBV2 with TRBJ1-2; D is ambiguous. CDR1 is SNHLY and CDR2 is FYNNEI in the germline V gene. This CDR3 contains 12 residues. Trimming removed 2 bases from V and 6 bases from J, with 7 bases in between.

This clone was recorded a few times. The same CDR3 is also encoded by other DNA sequences in this sample. The rearrangement links TRBV9 to TRBJ2-1, with D unclear. The CDR3 is made up of 15 amino acids. The germline gives CDR1 SGDLS, CDR2 YYNGEE. V dropped 0 bases and J dropped 3 bases, with 10 bases sitting between them. For the CDR3, the DNA is TGTGCCAGCAGCGTAGGGCGCGACTTCTACAATGAGCAGTTCTTC. It codes for CASSVGRDFYNEQFF.

In its sample, this clone was seen once. This sequence joins TRBV4-1 and TRBJ1-2; possibly TRBD1 for D (5 bases). The CDR3 is 15 residues long. Germline V gives CDR1 MGHRA, CDR2 YSYEKL. V gave up 3 bases and J gave up 4 bases, with 15 bases separating them. CDR3 sequence: CASSQQDTLGYGYTF. The CDR3, as DNA: TGCGCCAGCAGCCAGCAGGACACCCTTGGCTATGGCTACACCTTC.

The chain uses TRBV18 and TRBJ1-4, with a possible D match to TRBD1 (6 bases). The CDR3 runs to 12 residues. Trimming removed 2 bases from V and 13 bases from J, with 11 bases in between. The germline CDR1 and CDR2 sequences are KGHSH and LQKENI. The CDR3 reads CASSPNTRGLFF. In nucleotides, the CDR3 is TGTGCCAGCTCACCAAACACCAGGGGACTGTTTTTT.

The chain combines TRBV6-5 with TRBJ2-5, with a weak D call TRBD2 (6 bases). Germline lookup yields CDR1 MNHEY and CDR2 SVGAGI. Trimming removed 6 bases from V and 1 base from J, with 9 bases in between. The CDR3 loop spans 13 amino acids. CDR3 coding DNA: TGTGCCAGCAGGACTAGGCCCCAAGAGACCCAGTACTTC. Encoded protein: CASRTRPQETQYF.

The V gene is TRBV27, the J gene TRBJ1-2, with 11 bases identical to TRBD1. V trimming: 5 bases; J trimming: 3 bases; junction bases outside the gene matches: 5. Germline lookup yields CDR1 MNHEY and CDR2 SMNVEV (reference sequence). CDR3 length equals 15 residues. The CDR3 sequence is CASSPGQGAYYGYTF. The CDR3 DNA follows: TGTGCCAGCAGTCCCGGACAGGGGGCCTACTATGGCTACACCTTC.

The V gene is TRBV28, the J gene TRBJ2-7, with 8 bases identical to TRBD1. The CDR3 sequence is 16 residues long. In germline, CDR1 is MDHEN, CDR2 SYDVKM. With 6 bases clipped from V and 2 bases from J, the junction kept 12 bases outside the gene matches. CDR3 bases: TGTGCCAGCAGCACTCCCGGGACAGGTACTCCCTACGAGCAGTACTTC. Protein: CASSTPGTGTPYEQYF. The variable domain in full, completed from reference TRBV28 and TRBJ2-7, reads DVKVTQSSRYLVKRTGEKVFLECVQDMDHENMFWYRQDPGLGLRLIYFSYDVKMKEKGDIPEGYSVSREKKERFSLILESASTNQTSMYLCASSTPGTGTPYEQYFGPGTRLTVT.

The sample holds a few counts of this clone. The chain is built from TRBV6-5 and TRBJ1-6; TRBD1 matches at 8 bases. After removal of 6 bases from V and 10 bases from J, the junction contained 5 bases not matched to a gene. This CDR3 region has 13 residues. Germline assignment: CDR1 MNHEY and CDR2 SVGAGI. The CDR3, as DNA: TGTGCCAGCAGGGACAGGGCGAGCTCACCCCTCCACTTT. It specifies CASRDRASSPLHF.

The genes are TRBV5-5 and TRBJ1-1, with TRBD1 as a possible D gene (5 bases). The CDR3 is 16 residues long. Germline V gives CDR1 SGHKS, CDR2 YYEKEE (reference sequence). The germline V and J ends were trimmed by 4 bases and 5 bases, with 21 bases remaining between them. Written as DNA, the CDR3 is TGTGCCAGCAGCGCCTCACCCGGGACTGTCGCGACTGAAGCTTTCTTT. Its translation is CASSASPGTVATEAFF.

The J gene is TRBJ2-3, the V gene TRBV4-2, with D unresolved. Trimming pared 0 bases from V and 2 bases from J, leaving 6 bases between. Germline values: CDR1 LGHNA, CDR2 YNFKEQ. This CDR3 spans 14 amino acids. Here the CDR3 reads CASSQDKLTDTQYF. For the CDR3, the DNA is TGTGCCAGCAGCCAAGATAAGCTCACAGATACGCAGTATTTT.

This rearrangement joins TRBV6-5 to TRBJ2-1; D call uncertain. V lost 6 bases and J 6 bases, leaving 9 bases between the germline ends. The CDR3 spans 12 residues. Germline assignment: CDR1 MNHEY and CDR2 SVGAGI. The CDR3 nucleotides are TGTGCCAGCAGCACCCCGGGCAATGAGCAGTTCTTC. Amino acids: CASSTPGNEQFF.

A few counts support this clone. The chain recombines TRBV12-3 or TRBV12-4 with TRBJ1-5; 7 positions match TRBD1. This CDR3 spans 13 amino acids. V gave up 6 bases and J gave up 6 bases; unmatched junction bases: 5. Here the CDR3 reads CASRPDRAQPQHF. CDR3 sequence (DNA): TGTGCCAGCAGACCCGACAGGGCTCAGCCCCAGCATTTT.

The gene calls are TRBV28 and TRBJ2-7; D possibly corresponds to TRBD2 (6 bases). V shed 2 bases and J shed 2 bases, with 19 bases lying between them. Germline-derived CDR1 and CDR2 are MDHEN and SYDVKM. This CDR3 region has 17 residues. For the CDR3, the DNA is TGTGCCAGCAGTTTAAGCCTAACTCGGCCGGGAGCCTACGAGCAGTACTTC. Translation: CASSLSLTRPGAYEQYF.